This TCR beta chain is drawn from a study of blood T cell repertoires in COVID-19. As for the study in general: Samples of COVID-19 (acute and convalescent) were obtained from the United States, Italy and Spain. Sources were T cells, B-cell-depleted T cells, or PBMCs; the material itself was cDNA or gDNA.

Repertoires were generated with immunoSEQ multiplex PCR, while TCRdb's copy carries only in-frame clones and drops some. The sample lists 160,000 or so clones, 75% to 90% occurring once. Looked up from germline, CDR1 is LGHDT and CDR2 is YNNKEL (reference sequence). Deletions cut 1 base from V and 2 bases from J, with 11 bases between. The CDR3 sequence is 16 residues long. The TCR was taken from a woman aged 70-85 years with acute or convalescent COVID-19. This chain joins TRBV3-1 (or the pseudogene TRBV3-2) and TRBJ2-2; weak D call: TRBD2 (6 bases). Sequencing was done on a sample of peripheral blood. CDR3 sequence (DNA): TGTGCCAGCAGCCAAGTCGGGACTCCCAACACCGGGGAGCTGTTTTTT. This translates into CASSQVGTPNTGELFF.